The entry below gives a single TCR beta chain sequence along with its context. The V and J ends lost 3 bases and 6 bases respectively, with 23 bases between them. The CDR3 runs 18 residues. Germline V CDR1 and CDR2: SNHLY, FYNNEI. This sample was taken from a study of TIL therapy for anti-PD-1-resistant metastatic lung cancer. Study-wide background: Most patients had lung adenocarcinoma; several tumors were EGFR-mutant, two ALK-rearranged; half smoked currently or formerly.

The time point: pre-treatment sample, taken before nivolumab and TIL therapy. Sequencing used immunoSEQ v3. TCRdb's table, derived via immunoSEQ multiplex PCR, lists solely in-frame clones and lacks some. Of some 52,000 clones in the sample, around 80% were seen once. The chain joins TRBV2 to TRBJ2-2; TRBD2 is a possible D gene (6 bases). This material consisted of blood, taken at baseline. The receptor's source is a woman between 30 and 80 years old with non-small cell lung cancer. Here the CDR3 reads CASSDLTGVTGRPGELFF. The CDR3 DNA reads as TGTGCCAGCAGTGATCTGACCGGGGTTACGGGGAGGCCCGGGGAGCTGTTTTTT.